The next 24 T cell receptor beta chains were all read from a single sample in a study of neoadjuvant nivolumab and ipilimumab in lung cancer. Sequenced by immunoSEQ multiplex PCR; TCRdb stores in-frame clones only, minus some. The sample includes approximately 19,000 clones, 80% to 90% of them seen just once. The source material was peripheral blood, sampled before neoadjuvant nivolumab, alone or with ipilimumab. The source is an adult with non-small cell lung cancer.

The CDR3 coding sequence is TGTGCCAGCAGCTTTCGGACAGGGAAGAACACTGAAGCTTTCTTT. The encoded protein is CASSFRTGKNTEAFF. V and J are TRBV13 and TRBJ1-1; 8 bases are a match to TRBD1. The CDR3 extends over 15 amino acids. Germline loops: CDR1 PRHDT, CDR2 FYEKMQ (reference sequence). V was pared by 3 bases and J by 1 base, with 4 bases of the junction left unmatched.

The V call is TRBV30, the J call TRBJ2-1, with 8 bases that match TRBD2. Trimming took 6 bases from V and 6 from J; bases not matched to a gene: 10. Germline V CDR1 and CDR2: GTSNPN, SVGIG (reference sequence). The CDR3 runs to 14 residues. The CDR3 loop is CACPPRAGGNEQFF. In DNA, the CDR3 is TGTGCCTGTCCCCCGCGCGCGGGAGGCAATGAGCAGTTCTTC.

The table lists this clone with a few counts. The chain combines TRBV6-5 with TRBJ1-1; D remains ambiguous. The length of the CDR3 is 13 residues. V gave up 6 bases and J gave up 8 bases, with 16 bases separating them. CDR1 MNHEY and CDR2 SVGAGI come from the germline V gene. The CDR3 spells CASSPPGVPEAFF. CDR3 in DNA: TGTGCCAGCAGCCCACCTGGGGTCCCCGAAGCTTTCTTT.

This clone was detected only a few times. This chain joins TRBV18 and TRBJ2-7, with TRBD2 matching over 10 bases. The CDR3 runs 14 residues. Germline V lookup: CDR1 KGHSH, CDR2 LQKENI. The V segment lost 3 bases and the J segment 3 bases; nucleotides outside the gene matches: 2. CDR3 in amino acids: CASSPGTSVYEQYF. CDR3 DNA: TGTGCCAGCTCACCGGGGACTAGCGTCTACGAGCAGTACTTC.

V is TRBV18 and J is TRBJ1-4; tentative D call: TRBD1 (5 bases). Germline V lookup: CDR1 KGHSH, CDR2 LQKENI. V was pared by 0 bases and J by 5 bases, with 10 bases between. The CDR3 spans 15 residues. DNA for the CDR3: TGTGCCAGCTCACCACCGACGACAGAGAATGAAAAACTGTTTTTT. Protein product: CASSPPTTENEKLFF.

The V call is TRBV2, the J call TRBJ2-5; 9 positions agree with TRBD1. After removal of 3 bases from V and 5 bases from J, the junction contained 1 base not matched to a gene. There are 13 residues in the CDR3. Germline loops: CDR1 SNHLY, CDR2 FYNNEI. This CDR3 reads CASSDGTGETQYF. The CDR3 DNA follows: TGTGCCAGCAGTGACGGGACAGGGGAGACCCAGTACTTC.

The V and J genes are TRBV5-1 and TRBJ2-5; 7 bases fit TRBD2. The V gene end was trimmed by 0 bases and the J gene end by 4 bases; junction bases not matched to a gene: 9. Germline loops: CDR1 SGHRS, CDR2 YFSETQ. The CDR3 has 16 amino acids. As DNA, the CDR3 is TGCGCCAGCAGCTTGGAGCGCGGGAGCGGAGGAGAGACCCAGTACTTC. Translation: CASSLERGSGGETQYF.

This clone is a singleton in its sample. The CDR3 loop is CASSPGDRMNTEAFF. The CDR3 DNA follows: TGCGCCAGCAGCCCAGGGGACCGCATGAACACTGAAGCTTTCTTT. J is TRBJ1-1 and V is TRBV5-1, with D possibly TRBD1 on 6 matching bases. V lost 4 bases and J lost 0, with 13 bases in between. Germline CDR1 SGHRS, CDR2 YFSETQ. This CDR3 is built from 15 residues.

The chain uses TRBV7-9 and TRBJ2-7; unclear D gene. Between the trimmed V and J ends, which lost 4 bases and 0 bases, there was a span of 7 bases. The CDR3 has 13 residues. Germline V gene lookup returns CDR1 SEHNR and CDR2 FQNEAQ (reference sequence). The CDR3 coding sequence is TGTGCCAGCAGCTCGACCCACTCCTACGAGCAGTACTTC. Amino acids: CASSSTHSYEQYF.

This chain links TRBV30 with TRBJ2-3, with TRBD2 matching over 7 bases. The CDR3 contains 13 residues. J was trimmed by 2 bases and V by 7 bases; bases with no gene match: 6. Germline values: CDR1 GTSNPN, CDR2 SVGIG (reference sequence). CDR3 coding DNA: TGTGCCTCCCACGCGGGAGTCACAGATACGCAGTATTTT. It encodes CASHAGVTDTQYF.

This chain uses TRBV7-9 with TRBJ2-5, with 10 bases fitting TRBD2. With V trimmed by 5 bases and J by 4 bases, 10 bases remained unmatched. The CDR3 extends over 16 amino acids. Germline-derived CDR1 and CDR2 are SEHNR and FQNEAQ (reference sequence). The CDR3 nucleotides are TGTGCCAGCAGCCAGGGGTCAGCGGGAGGGGGAGAGACCCAGTACTTC. Translation: CASSQGSAGGGETQYF.

V gene TRBV15 combines with J gene TRBJ2-7; D may correspond to TRBD1 or TRBD2 (5 bases each). V lost 1 base and J 3 bases, leaving 7 bases between the germline ends. Germline CDR1 LNHNV, CDR2 YYDKDF (reference sequence). This CDR3 comprises 13 residues. The CDR3 DNA reads as TGTGCCACCAGCAGAGGGGACCACTACGAGCAGTACTTC. It yields the protein CATSRGDHYEQYF.

A single count supports this clone. The chain has TRBV4-1 and TRBJ2-5, with D tentatively TRBD1 or TRBD2 (5 bases each). The germline V gene has CDR1 MGHRA and CDR2 YSYEKL. V lost 5 bases and J 2 bases, leaving 15 bases between the germline ends. The CDR3 has 15 residues. The CDR3 nucleotides are TGCGCCAGCAGCTCCTACATGGGGGATCAAGAGACCCAGTACTTC. Its translation is CASSSYMGDQETQYF.

The V and J genes are TRBV4-3 and TRBJ1-4, with D possibly TRBD1 on 5 matching bases. The CDR3 covers 14 residues. In germline, CDR1 is LGHNA, CDR2 YSLEER. V lost 2 bases to trimming and J lost 13 bases, with 17 bases between them. Written as DNA, the CDR3 is TGCGCCAGCAGCCAAAATTCTCGACAGAATCTACTGTTTTTT. This sequence encodes CASSQNSRQNLLFF.

V is TRBV19 and J is TRBJ1-1, with no clear D. Between the trimmed V and J ends, which lost 4 bases and 3 bases, there was a span of 9 bases. CDR1 is LNHDA, CDR2 SQIVND, per germline (reference sequence). The CDR3 consists of 13 residues. The CDR3 DNA is TGTGCCAGTAGTACGCTCCGGGACACTGAAGCTTTCTTT. Encoded protein: CASSTLRDTEAFF.

This chain links TRBV29-1 with TRBJ1-2; 9 bases fit TRBD1. There are 15 residues in the CDR3. CDR1 SQVTM and CDR2 ANQGSEA come from the germline V gene. Trimming at V came to 1 base and at J to 4 bases, leaving 7 bases not matched to a gene. The CDR3 is CSVEANRGLGYGYTF. The CDR3 nucleotides are TGCAGCGTTGAAGCGAACAGGGGGCTGGGCTATGGCTACACCTTC. The full variable domain, with the rest looked up from reference TRBV29-1 and TRBJ1-2, is SAVISQKPSRDICQRGTSLTIQCQVDSQVTMMFWYRQQPGQSLTLIATANQGSEATYESGFVIDKFPISRPNLTFSTLTVSNMSPEDSSIYLCSVEANRGLGYGYTFGSGTRLTVV.

The V call is TRBV7-8, the J call TRBJ2-4, with D perhaps TRBD1 (6 bases). The V gene lost 6 bases and the J gene lost 1 base, with 10 bases spanning the gap. Germline CDR1 is SGHVS and CDR2 is FQNEAQ. CDR3 size: 14 residues. The CDR3 reads CASSQGSAKNIQYF. CDR3 nucleotides: TGTGCCAGCAGTCAGGGGTCCGCCAAAAACATTCAGTACTTC.

The rearrangement joins TRBV7-9 to TRBJ1-3, with D unclear. Germline V CDR1 and CDR2: SEHNR, FQNEAQ (reference sequence). This CDR3 region has 12 residues. V lost 5 bases and J lost 8, with 10 bases in between. In nucleotides, the CDR3 is TGTGCCAGCAGCGCAAACAGCGACACCATATATTTT. This translates into CASSANSDTIYF.

Only a few counts were recorded for this clone. The chain joins TRBV6-5 to TRBJ2-1; 11 positions agree with TRBD2. The CDR3 totals 13 residues. Germline loops: CDR1 MNHEY, CDR2 SVGAGI. V dropped 8 bases and J dropped 4; count of bases not matched to a gene: 1. CDR3 loop: CASGTSGYNEQFF. The CDR3 DNA follows: TGTGCCAGCGGGACTAGCGGTTACAATGAGCAGTTCTTC.

This clone was counted only a few times. The chain recombines TRBV6-1 with TRBJ2-7; TRBD1 might be the D (6 bases). Trimming left V 4 bases short and J 13 bases short, with 23 bases between. Germline CDR1 MNHNS, CDR2 SASEGT. This CDR3 is built from 14 residues. DNA of the CDR3: TGTGCCAGCAGTGCCCTCGAACAGGGCCTCCTTAGATACTTC. It yields the protein CASSALEQGLLRYF.

V usage is TRBV4-3 and J usage is TRBJ2-3; TRBD2 matches 9 bases. Germline V CDR1 and CDR2: LGHNA, YSLEER. CDR3 length: 16 amino acids. The trim removed 4 bases at V and 5 bases at J, leaving 10 bases unmatched. The CDR3 bases are TGCGCCAGCAGCCGAAGAGCGGGAGGTGAGGGAGATACGCAGTATTTT. The encoded protein is CASSRRAGGEGDTQYF.

The rearrangement links TRBV7-9 to TRBJ1-2; 8 nucleotides agree with TRBD1. Germline V gives CDR1 SEHNR, CDR2 FQNEAQ (reference sequence). The J segment lost 4 bases and the V segment lost 7 bases, leaving 14 bases of the junction unmatched. The CDR3 totals 16 residues. The CDR3 region has the DNA TGTGCCAGCACCGATCCCGGACGACAGGGGAGCTATGGCTACACCTTC. It translates to CASTDPGRQGSYGYTF. Using reference TRBV7-9 and TRBJ1-2 for the parts outside the CDR3, the full variable domain is DTGVSQNPRHKITKRGQNVTFRCDPISEHNRLYWYRQTLGQGPEFLTYFQNEAQLEKSRLLSDRFSAERPKGSFSTLEIQRTEQGDSAMYLCASTDPGRQGSYGYTFGSGTRLTVV.

This chain uses TRBV6-6 with TRBJ1-5; no reliable D call. The germline gives CDR1 MNHNY, CDR2 SVGAGI (reference sequence). V gave up 4 bases and J gave up 0 bases, with 4 bases separating them. The CDR3 has 13 amino acids. The CDR3: CASSFNSNQPQHF. Written as DNA, the CDR3 is TGTGCCAGCAGTTTTAATAGCAATCAGCCCCAGCATTTT.

The gene calls are TRBV10-1 and TRBJ2-5; D not certain. Between the trimmed V and J ends, which lost 0 bases and 1 base, there was a span of 3 bases. Germline CDR1 is WNHNN and CDR2 is SYGVQD (reference sequence). This CDR3 has 13 amino acids. This chain's CDR3 is CASSESSQETQYF. DNA for the CDR3: TGCGCCAGCAGTGAGTCGTCCCAAGAGACCCAGTACTTC.